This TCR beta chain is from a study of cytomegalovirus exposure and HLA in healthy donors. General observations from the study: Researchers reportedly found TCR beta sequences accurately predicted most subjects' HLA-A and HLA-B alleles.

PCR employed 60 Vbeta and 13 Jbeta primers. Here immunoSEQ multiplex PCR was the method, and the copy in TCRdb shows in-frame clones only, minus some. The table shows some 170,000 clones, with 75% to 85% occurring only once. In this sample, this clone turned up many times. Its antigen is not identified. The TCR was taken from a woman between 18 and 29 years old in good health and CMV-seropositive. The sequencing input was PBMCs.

CDR3 in DNA: TGTGCCAGCAGCCCTGGGAGGCGGGTCTACGAGCAGTACTTC. The encoded protein is CASSPGRRVYEQYF. The chain uses TRBV6-1 and TRBJ2-7; D is perhaps TRBD2 (6 bases). Between the trimmed V and J ends, which lost 6 bases and 3 bases, there was a span of 15 bases. This CDR3 comprises 14 residues. Germline-derived CDR1 and CDR2 are MNHNS and SASEGT.